What follows is one T cell receptor beta chain and its context. Its antigen is currently unknown. The investigators split CD4+ cells into a CD45RA+ naive subset and a CD45RA-negative memory subset. This entry is derived from a study of shared clonotypes between healthy human individuals. Overall study results and limits: Shared clonotypes: 4.5% to 6.5% naive CD4, around 3.4% naive CD8, about 2.5% memory CD4, 0.35% to 0.5% memory CD8.

Per the original data handling: As immunoSEQ supplied junction-only sequences (without quality scores), filtering differed. Profiling relied on immunoSEQ multiplex PCR, and the TCRdb table lists in-frame clones only, not all of them. That table furnishes V, J and clone size, whereas the DNA furnished D and trimming. Seen here are 2.5 million or so clones, around 90% observed once, and the top ten hold roughly 0.14%. Trimming pared 3 bases from V and 2 bases from J, leaving 12 bases between. Germline lookup yields CDR1 LGHNA and CDR2 YSLEER. The CDR3 sequence is 15 residues long. Sequences were obtained from naive CD4+ T cells sorted from blood. Subset: CD45RA+ positively selected. This receptor was taken from a man younger than 35 in good health. V gene TRBV4-3 combines with J gene TRBJ2-3; D is uncertain. CDR3 DNA sequence: TGCGCCAGCAGCCAGTTCGGGCGGACCACAGATACGCAGTATTTT. It specifies CASSQFGRTTDTQYF.